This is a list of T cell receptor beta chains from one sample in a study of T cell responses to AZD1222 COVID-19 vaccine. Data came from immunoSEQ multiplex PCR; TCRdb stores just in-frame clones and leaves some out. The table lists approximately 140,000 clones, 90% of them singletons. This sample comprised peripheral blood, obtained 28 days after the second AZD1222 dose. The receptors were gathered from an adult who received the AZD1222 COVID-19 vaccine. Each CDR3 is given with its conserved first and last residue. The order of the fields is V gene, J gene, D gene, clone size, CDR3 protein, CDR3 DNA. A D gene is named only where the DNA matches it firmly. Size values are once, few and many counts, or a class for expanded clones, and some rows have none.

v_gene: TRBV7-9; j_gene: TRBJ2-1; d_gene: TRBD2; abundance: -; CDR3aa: CASSPSMVAGGPGEQFF; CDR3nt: TGTGCCAGCAGCCCGAGCATGGTAGCGGGAGGGCCTGGAGAGCAGTTCTTC
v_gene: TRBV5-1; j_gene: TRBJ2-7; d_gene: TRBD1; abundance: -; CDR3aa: CASKPGTELYEQYF; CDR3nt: TGCGCCAGCAAGCCCGGGACAGAGTTGTACGAGCAGTACTTC
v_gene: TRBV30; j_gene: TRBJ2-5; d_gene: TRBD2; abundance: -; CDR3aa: CAWSVRRERETQYF; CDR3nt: TGTGCCTGGAGTGTACGGCGGGAGCGAGAGACCCAGTACTTC
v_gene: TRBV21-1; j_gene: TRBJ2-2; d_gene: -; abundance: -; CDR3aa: CASSKDRNGTGDTGELFF; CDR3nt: TGTGCCAGCAGCAAAGACCGAAACGGGACAGGGGACACCGGGGAGCTGTTTTTT
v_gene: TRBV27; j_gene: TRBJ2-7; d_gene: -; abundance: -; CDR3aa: CASSLSLSNAVFSYEQYF; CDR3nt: TGTGCCAGCAGTTTATCGCTTAGCAACGCTGTATTCTCCTACGAGCAGTACTTC
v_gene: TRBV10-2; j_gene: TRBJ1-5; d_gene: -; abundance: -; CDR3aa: CASSESQGGNQPQHF; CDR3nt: TGCGCCAGCAGTGAGTCACAGGGTGGCAATCAGCCCCAGCATTTT
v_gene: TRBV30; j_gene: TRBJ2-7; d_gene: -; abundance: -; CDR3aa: CAFSVYEQYF; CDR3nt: TGTGCCTTCAGCGTCTACGAGCAGTACTTC
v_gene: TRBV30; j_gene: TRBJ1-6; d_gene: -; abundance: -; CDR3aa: CAWLGQSNSPLHF; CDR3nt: TGTGCCTGGCTAGGACAGAGTAATTCACCCCTCCACTTT
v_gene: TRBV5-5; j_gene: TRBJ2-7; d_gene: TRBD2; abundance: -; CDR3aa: CASSLDGRETIYEQYF; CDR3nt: TGTGCCAGCAGCTTGGACGGGCGGGAGACTATATACGAGCAGTACTTC
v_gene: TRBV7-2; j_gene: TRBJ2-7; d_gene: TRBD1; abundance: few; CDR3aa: CASSPTRDSFLEQYF; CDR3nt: TGTGCCAGCAGCCCGACCCGGGACAGTTTTCTCGAGCAGTACTTC
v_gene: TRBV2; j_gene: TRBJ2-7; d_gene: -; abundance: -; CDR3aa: CASSSDRDYEQYF; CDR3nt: TGTGCCAGCAGTTCGGACCGTGACTACGAGCAGTACTTC
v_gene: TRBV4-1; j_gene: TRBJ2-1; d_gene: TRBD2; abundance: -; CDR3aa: CASSPTPGLAGGHEQFF; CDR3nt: TGCGCCAGCAGCCCAACACCGGGACTAGCGGGAGGGCATGAGCAGTTCTTC
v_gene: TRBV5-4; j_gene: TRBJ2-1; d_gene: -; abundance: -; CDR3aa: CASSLAKTTAKAPFF; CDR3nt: TGTGCCAGCAGCTTGGCCAAAACGACCGCAAAGGCACCGTTCTTC
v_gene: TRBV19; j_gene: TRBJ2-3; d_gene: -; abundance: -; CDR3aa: CASSMVGDTQYF; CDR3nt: TGTGCCAGTAGTATGGTGGGAGATACGCAGTATTTT
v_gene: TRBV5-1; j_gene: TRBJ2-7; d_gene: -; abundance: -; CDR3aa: CASSSSYEQYF; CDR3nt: TGCGCCAGCAGCTCAAGCTACGAGCAGTACTTC
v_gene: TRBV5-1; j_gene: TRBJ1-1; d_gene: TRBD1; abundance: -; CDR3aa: CASSSQGSPEAFF; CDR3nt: TGCGCCAGCAGCTCACAGGGGTCGCCTGAAGCTTTCTTT
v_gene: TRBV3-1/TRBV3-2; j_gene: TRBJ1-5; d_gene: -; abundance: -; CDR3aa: CASSQGRDQPQHF; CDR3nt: TGTGCCAGCAGCCAAGGAAGGGATCAGCCCCAGCATTTT
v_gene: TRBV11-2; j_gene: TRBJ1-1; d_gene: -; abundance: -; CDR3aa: CASSLDGPSEAFF; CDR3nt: TGTGCCAGCAGCTTAGATGGGCCATCGGAAGCTTTCTTT
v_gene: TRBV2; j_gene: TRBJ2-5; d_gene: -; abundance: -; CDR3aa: CASIQETQYF; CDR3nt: TGTGCCAGCATACAAGAGACCCAGTACTTC
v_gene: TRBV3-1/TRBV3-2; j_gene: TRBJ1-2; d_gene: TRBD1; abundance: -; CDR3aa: CASSQGPGDRAGYTF; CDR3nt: TGTGCCAGCAGCCAAGGGCCCGGCGACAGGGCCGGCTACACCTTC
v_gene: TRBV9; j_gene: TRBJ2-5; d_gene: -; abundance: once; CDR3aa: CASSVATGETQYF; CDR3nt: TGTGCCAGCAGCGTAGCCACCGGAGAGACCCAGTACTTC
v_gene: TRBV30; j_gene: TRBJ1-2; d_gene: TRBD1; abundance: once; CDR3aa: CAWSRLDRGRNYGYTF; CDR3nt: TGTGCCTGGAGCCGACTGGACAGGGGAAGAAACTATGGCTACACCTTC
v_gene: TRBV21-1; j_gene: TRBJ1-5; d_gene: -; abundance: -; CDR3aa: CASSPREGRDQPQHF; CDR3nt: TGTGCCAGCAGCCCCCGAGAGGGGAGGGATCAGCCCCAGCATTTT
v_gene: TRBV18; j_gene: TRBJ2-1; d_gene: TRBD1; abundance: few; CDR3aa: CASSSYRGHNEQFF; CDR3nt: TGTGCCAGCTCATCCTACAGGGGGCACAATGAGCAGTTCTTC
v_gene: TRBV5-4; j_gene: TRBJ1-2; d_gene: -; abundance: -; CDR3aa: CASSRPQGGNYGYTF; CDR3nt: TGTGCCAGCAGCCGTCCACAGGGAGGAAACTATGGCTACACCTTC
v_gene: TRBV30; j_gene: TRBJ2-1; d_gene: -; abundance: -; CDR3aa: CAWSGSRVRDYNEQFF; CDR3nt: TGTGCCTGGAGCGGAAGTCGGGTAAGGGACTACAATGAGCAGTTCTTC
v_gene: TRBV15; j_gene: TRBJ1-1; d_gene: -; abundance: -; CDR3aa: CATSSNRLMNTEAFF; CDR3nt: TGTGCCACCAGCAGCAACAGGTTAATGAACACTGAAGCTTTCTTT
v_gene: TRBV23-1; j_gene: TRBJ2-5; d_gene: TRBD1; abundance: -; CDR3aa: CASSQSSLGQGSSSTLGETQYF; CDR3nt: TGCGCCAGCAGTCAATCAAGTCTCGGACAGGGGAGTAGTAGCACGCTTGGAGAGACCCAGTACTTC
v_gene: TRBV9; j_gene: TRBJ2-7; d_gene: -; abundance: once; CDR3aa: CASSVAGDTLHEQYF; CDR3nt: TGTGCCAGCAGCGTAGCTGGGGACACCCTTCACGAGCAGTACTTC
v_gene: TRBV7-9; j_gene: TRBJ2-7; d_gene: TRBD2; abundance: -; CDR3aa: CASSLGSGIGEQYF; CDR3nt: TGTGCCAGCAGCTTAGGAAGCGGGATAGGCGAGCAGTACTTC
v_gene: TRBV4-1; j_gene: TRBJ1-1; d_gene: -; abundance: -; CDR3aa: CASSHPSRGGTVVNTEAFF; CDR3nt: TGCGCCAGCAGCCACCCCTCACGCGGCGGGACGGTAGTGAACACTGAAGCTTTCTTT
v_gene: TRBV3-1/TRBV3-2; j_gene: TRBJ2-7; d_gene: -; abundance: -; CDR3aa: CASSQGAGVEQYF; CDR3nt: TGTGCCAGCAGCCAAGGGGCAGGCGTTGAGCAGTACTTC
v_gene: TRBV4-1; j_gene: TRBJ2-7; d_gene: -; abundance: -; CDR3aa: CASSQEGLQSTYEQYF; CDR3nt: TGCGCCAGCAGCCAAGAAGGGCTACAGAGCACCTACGAGCAGTACTTC
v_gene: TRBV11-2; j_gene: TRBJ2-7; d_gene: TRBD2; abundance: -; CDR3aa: CASSPQSGRAFDEQYF; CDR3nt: TGTGCCAGCAGCCCGCAAAGCGGGAGGGCCTTCGACGAGCAGTACTTC
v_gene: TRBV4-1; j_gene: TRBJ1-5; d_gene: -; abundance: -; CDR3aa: CASSQWDSGNQPQHF; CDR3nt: TGCGCCAGCAGCCAGTGGGACTCGGGCAATCAGCCCCAGCATTTT
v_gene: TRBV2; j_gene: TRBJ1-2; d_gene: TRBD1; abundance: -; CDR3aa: CASNHDRGSDGYTF; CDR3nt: TGTGCCAGCAACCACGACAGGGGGTCTGATGGCTACACCTTC
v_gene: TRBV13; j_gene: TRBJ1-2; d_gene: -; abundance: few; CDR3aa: CASSLWTDSNYGYTF; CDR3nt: TGTGCCAGCAGCCTTTGGACAGACTCTAACTATGGCTACACCTTC
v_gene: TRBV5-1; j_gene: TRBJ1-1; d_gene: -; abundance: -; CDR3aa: CASSLDRNTEAFF; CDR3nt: TGCGCCAGCAGCTTGGACAGGAACACTGAAGCTTTCTTT
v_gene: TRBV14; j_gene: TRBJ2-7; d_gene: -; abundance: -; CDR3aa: CASSGGYEQYF; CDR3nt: TGTGCCAGCAGCGGAGGGTACGAGCAGTACTTC
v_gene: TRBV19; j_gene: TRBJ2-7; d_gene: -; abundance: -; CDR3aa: CASRESGVQYF; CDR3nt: TGTGCCAGTAGGGAAAGCGGAGTGCAGTACTTC
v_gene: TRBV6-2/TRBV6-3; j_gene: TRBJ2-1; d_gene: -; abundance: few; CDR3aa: CASSRQISSYNEQFF; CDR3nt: TGTGCCAGCAGTAGACAGATTAGCTCCTACAATGAGCAGTTCTTC
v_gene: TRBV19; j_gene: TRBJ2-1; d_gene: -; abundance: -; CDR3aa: CASSIDPDWGLNNEQFF; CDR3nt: TGTGCCAGTAGTATAGACCCCGACTGGGGGCTCAACAATGAGCAGTTCTTC
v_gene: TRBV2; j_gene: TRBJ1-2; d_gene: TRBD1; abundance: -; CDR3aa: CASRDGTGVNYGYTF; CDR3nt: TGTGCCAGCAGAGATGGGACAGGAGTTAACTATGGCTACACCTTC